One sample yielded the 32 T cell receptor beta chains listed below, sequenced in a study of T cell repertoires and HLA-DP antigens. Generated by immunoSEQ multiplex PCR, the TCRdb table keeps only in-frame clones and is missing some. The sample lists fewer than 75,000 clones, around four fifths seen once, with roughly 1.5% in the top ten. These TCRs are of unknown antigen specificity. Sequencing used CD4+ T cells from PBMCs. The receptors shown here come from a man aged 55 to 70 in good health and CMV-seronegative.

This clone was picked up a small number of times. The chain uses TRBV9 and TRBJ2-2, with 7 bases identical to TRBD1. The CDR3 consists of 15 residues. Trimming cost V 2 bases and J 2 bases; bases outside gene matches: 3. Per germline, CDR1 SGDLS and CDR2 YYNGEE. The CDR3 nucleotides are TGTGCCAGCAGCGTTGACAGGGCCAACACCGGGGAGCTGTTTTTT. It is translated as CASSVDRANTGELFF.

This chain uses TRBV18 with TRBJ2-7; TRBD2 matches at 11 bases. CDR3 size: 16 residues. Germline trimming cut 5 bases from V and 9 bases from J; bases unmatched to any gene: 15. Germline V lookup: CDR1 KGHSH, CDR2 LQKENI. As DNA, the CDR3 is TGTGCCAGCTCAGAAACCATTATAGCGGGGGGGCCCGCGCAGTACTTC. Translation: CASSETIIAGGPAQYF.

The CDR3 DNA sequence: TGTGCCAGCAGCTCAAGACGGACAACCGGTAGCTCCTACAATGAGCAGTTCTTC. This gives the protein CASSSRRTTGSSYNEQFF. The chain is built from TRBV7-2 and TRBJ2-1; weak D call: TRBD1 (5 bases). This CDR3 spans 18 amino acids. Trimming shortened V by 4 bases and J by 0 bases, and 19 bases separated the two germline ends. Germline lookup yields CDR1 SGHTA and CDR2 FQGNSA.

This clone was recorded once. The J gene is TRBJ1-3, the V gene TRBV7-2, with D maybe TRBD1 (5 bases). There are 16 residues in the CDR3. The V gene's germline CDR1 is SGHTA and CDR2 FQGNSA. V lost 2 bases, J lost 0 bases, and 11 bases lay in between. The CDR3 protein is CASSLSAGNSGNTIYF. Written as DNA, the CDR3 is TGTGCCAGCAGCTTATCGGCAGGGAACTCTGGAAACACCATATATTTT.

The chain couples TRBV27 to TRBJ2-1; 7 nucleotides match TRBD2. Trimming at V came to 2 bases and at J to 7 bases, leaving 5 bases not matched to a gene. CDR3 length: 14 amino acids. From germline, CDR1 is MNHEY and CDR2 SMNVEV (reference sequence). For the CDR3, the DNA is TGTGCCAGCAGTTTAGGGGGGGGTGATAATGAGCAGTTCTTC. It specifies CASSLGGGDNEQFF.

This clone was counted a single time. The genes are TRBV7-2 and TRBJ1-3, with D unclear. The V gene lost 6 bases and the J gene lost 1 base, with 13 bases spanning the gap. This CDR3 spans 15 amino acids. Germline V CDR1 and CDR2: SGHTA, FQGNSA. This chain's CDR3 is CASSPHGRSGNTIYF. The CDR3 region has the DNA TGTGCCAGCAGTCCACATGGGCGATCTGGAAACACCATATATTTT.

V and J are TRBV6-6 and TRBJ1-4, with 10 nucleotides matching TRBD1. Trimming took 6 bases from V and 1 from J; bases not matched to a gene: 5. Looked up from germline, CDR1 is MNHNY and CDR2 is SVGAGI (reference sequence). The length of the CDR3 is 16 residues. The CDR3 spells CASSLGTGVTNEKLFF. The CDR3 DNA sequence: TGTGCCAGCAGCCTCGGGACAGGGGTAACTAATGAAAAACTGTTTTTT.

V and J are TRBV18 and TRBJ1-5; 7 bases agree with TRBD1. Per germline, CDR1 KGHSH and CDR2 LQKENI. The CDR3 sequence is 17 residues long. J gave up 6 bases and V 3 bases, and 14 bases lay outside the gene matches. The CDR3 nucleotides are TGTGCCAGCTCACCTCTCCCACAGGGGCCCCTGAGTCAGCCCCAGCATTTT. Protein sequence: CASSPLPQGPLSQPQHF.

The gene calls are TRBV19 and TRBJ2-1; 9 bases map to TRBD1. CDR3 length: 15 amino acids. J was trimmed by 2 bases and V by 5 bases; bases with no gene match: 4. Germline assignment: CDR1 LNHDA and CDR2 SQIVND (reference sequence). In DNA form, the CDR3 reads TGTGCCAGTAGTCCGGGACAGGGCCCCTACAATGAGCAGTTCTTC. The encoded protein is CASSPGQGPYNEQFF.

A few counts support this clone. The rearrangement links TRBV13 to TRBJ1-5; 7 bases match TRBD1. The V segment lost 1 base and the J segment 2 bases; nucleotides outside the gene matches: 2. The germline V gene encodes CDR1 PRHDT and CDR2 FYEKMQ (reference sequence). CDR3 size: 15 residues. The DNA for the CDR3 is TGTGCCAGCAGCTTAGCCGGGACAGGCAATCAGCCCCAGCATTTT. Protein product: CASSLAGTGNQPQHF. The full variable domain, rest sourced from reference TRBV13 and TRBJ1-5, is AAGVIQSPRHLIKEKRETATLKCYPIPRHDTVYWYQQGPGQDPQFLISFYEKMQSDKGSIPDRFSAQQFSDYHSELNMSSLELGDSALYFCASSLAGTGNQPQHFGDGTRLSIL.

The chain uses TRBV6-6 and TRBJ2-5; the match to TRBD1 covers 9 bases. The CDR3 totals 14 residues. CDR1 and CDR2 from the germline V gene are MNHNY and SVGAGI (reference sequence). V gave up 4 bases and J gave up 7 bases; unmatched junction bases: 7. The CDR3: CASSSGQGWGTQYF. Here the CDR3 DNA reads TGTGCCAGCAGTTCAGGACAGGGGTGGGGGACCCAGTACTTC.

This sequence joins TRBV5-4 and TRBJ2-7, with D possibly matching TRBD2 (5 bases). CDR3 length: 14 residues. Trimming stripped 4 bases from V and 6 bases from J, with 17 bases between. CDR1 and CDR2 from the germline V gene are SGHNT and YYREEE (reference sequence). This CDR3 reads CASSLDSGNREQYF. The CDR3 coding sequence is TGTGCCAGCAGCCTTGACTCCGGGAACCGCGAGCAGTACTTC.

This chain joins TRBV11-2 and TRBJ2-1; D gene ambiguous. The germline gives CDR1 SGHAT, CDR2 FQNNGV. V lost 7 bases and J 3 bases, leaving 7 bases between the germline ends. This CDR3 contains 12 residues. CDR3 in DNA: TGTGCCAGCACCCCGGACTACAATGAGCAGTTCTTC. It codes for CASTPDYNEQFF.

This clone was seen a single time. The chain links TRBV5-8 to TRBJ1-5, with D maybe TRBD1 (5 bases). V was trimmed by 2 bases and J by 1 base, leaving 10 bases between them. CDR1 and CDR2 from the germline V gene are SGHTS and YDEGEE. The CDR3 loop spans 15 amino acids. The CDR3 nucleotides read TGTGCCAGCAGCTTCCTCAGGGTGAGCAATCAGCCCCAGCATTTT. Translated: CASSFLRVSNQPQHF.

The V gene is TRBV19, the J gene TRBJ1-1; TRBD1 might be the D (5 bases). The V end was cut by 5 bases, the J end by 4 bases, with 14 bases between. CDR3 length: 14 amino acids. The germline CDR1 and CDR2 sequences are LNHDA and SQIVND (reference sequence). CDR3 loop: CASSSPGLGTEAFF. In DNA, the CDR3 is TGTGCCAGTAGTTCCCCGGGGCTCGGCACTGAAGCTTTCTTT.

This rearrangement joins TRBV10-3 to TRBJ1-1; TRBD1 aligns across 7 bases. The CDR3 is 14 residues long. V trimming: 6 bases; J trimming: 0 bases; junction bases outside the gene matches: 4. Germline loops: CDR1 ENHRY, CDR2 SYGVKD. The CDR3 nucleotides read TGTGCCATCAGGGGGACAGAGATGAACACTGAAGCTTTCTTT. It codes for CAIRGTEMNTEAFF.

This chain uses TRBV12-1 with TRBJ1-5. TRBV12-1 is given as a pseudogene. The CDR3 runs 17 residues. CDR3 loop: CASSPGPGRYSNQPQHF. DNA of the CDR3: TGTGCCAGCAGCCCCGGGCCCGGAAGGTATAGCAATCAGCCCCAGCATTTT.

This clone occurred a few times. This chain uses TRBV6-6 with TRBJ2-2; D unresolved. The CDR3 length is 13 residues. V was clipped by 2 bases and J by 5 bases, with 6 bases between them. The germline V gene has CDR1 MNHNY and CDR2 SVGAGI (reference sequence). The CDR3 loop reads CASSYDWTGELFF. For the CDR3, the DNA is TGTGCCAGCAGTTACGATTGGACCGGGGAGCTGTTTTTT.

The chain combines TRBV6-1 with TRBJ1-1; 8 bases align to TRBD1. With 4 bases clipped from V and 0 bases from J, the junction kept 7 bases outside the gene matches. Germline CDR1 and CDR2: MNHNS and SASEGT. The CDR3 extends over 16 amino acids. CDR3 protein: CASSALTGVVNTEAFF. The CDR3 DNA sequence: TGTGCCAGCAGTGCCCTGACAGGGGTGGTGAACACTGAAGCTTTCTTT.

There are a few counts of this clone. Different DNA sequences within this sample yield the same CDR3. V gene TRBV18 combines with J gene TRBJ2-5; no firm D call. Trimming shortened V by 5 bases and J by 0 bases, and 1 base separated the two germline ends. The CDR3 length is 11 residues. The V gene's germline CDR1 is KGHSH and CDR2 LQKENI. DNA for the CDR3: TGTGCCAGCTCAGACCAAGAGACCCAGTACTTC. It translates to CASSDQETQYF.

As DNA, the CDR3 is TGCAGCGTTGGGTCCAGGGGGATCGAGCAGTACTTC. Protein: CSVGSRGIEQYF. The chain joins TRBV29-1 to TRBJ2-5; 7 nucleotides match TRBD1. Matching the DNA end better, TRBJ2-7 makes the J call doubtful. CDR1 is SQVTM and CDR2 is ANQGSEA in the germline V gene. The CDR3 contains 12 residues.

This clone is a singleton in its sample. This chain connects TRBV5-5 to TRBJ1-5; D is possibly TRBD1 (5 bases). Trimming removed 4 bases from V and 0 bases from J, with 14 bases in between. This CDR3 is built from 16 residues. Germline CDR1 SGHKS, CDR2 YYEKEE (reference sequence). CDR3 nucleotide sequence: TGTGCCAGCAGCCCAGGGCAGGGCTATAGCAATCAGCCCCAGCATTTT. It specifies CASSPGQGYSNQPQHF. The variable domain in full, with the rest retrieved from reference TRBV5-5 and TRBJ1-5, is DAGVTQSPTHLIKTRGQQVTLRCSPISGHKSVSWYQQVLGQGPQFIFQYYEKEERGRGNFPDRFSARQFPNYSSELNVNALLLGDSALYLCASSPGQGYSNQPQHFGDGTRLSIL.

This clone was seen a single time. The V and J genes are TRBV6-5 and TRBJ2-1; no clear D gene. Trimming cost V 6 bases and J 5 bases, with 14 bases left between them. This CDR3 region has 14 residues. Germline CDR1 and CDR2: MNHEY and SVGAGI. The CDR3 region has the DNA TGTGCCAGCAGAAACCCCTATGGAGACAATGAGCAGTTCTTC. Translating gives CASRNPYGDNEQFF.

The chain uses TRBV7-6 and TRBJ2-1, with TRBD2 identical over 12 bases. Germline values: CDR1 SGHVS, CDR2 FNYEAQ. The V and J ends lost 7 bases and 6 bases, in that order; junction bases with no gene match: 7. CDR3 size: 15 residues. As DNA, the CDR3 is TGTGCCAGCACCCCTGGACTAGCGGGATCCAATGAGCAGTTCTTC. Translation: CASTPGLAGSNEQFF.

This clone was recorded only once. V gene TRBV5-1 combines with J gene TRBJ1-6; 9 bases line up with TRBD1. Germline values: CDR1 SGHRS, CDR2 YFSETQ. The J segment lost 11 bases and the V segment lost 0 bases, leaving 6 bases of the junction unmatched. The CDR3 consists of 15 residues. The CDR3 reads CASSLEQGADTPLHF. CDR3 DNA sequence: TGCGCCAGCAGCTTGGAACAGGGGGCCGACACACCCCTCCACTTT.

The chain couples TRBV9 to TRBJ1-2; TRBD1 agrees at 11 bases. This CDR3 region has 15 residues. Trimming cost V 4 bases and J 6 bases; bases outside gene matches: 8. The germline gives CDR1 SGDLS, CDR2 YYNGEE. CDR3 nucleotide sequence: TGTGCCAGCAGCACGGGACAGGGGGTTAGCCATGGCTACACCTTC. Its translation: CASSTGQGVSHGYTF. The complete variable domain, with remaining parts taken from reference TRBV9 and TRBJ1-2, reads DSGVTQTPKHLITATGQRVTLRCSPRSGDLSVYWYQQSLDQGLQFLIQYYNGEERAKGNILERFSAQQFPDLHSELNLSSLELGDSALYFCASSTGQGVSHGYTFGSGTRLTVV.

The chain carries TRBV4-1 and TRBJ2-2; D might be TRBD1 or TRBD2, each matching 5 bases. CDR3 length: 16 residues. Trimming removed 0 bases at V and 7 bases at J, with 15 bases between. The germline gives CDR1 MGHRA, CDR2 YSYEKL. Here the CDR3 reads CASSQEFQRDGGELFF. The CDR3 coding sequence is TGCGCCAGCAGCCAAGAGTTCCAGAGGGACGGCGGGGAGCTGTTTTTT.

DNA of the CDR3: TGCGCCAGCAGTGCCTTGGACACCCGGGAGCAGTACTTC. It yields the protein CASSALDTREQYF. The chain recombines TRBV10-2 with TRBJ2-7; maybe TRBD1 (5 bases). CDR1 WSHSY and CDR2 SAAADI come from the germline V gene. Trimming took 4 bases from V and 7 from J, leaving 14 bases between them. CDR3 size: 13 residues.

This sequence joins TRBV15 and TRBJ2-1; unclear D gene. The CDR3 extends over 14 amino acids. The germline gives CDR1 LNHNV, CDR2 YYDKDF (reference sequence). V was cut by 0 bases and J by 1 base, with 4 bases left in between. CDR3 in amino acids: CATSREKSYNEQFF. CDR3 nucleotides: TGTGCCACCAGCAGAGAGAAGTCCTACAATGAGCAGTTCTTC.

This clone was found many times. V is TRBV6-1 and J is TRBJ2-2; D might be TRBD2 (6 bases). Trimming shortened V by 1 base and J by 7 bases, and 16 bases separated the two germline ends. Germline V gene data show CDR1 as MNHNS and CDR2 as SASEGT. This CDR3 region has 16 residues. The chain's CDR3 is CASSEGVTPGDGELFF. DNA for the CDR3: TGTGCCAGCAGTGAAGGGGTGACCCCGGGGGACGGGGAGCTGTTTTTT.

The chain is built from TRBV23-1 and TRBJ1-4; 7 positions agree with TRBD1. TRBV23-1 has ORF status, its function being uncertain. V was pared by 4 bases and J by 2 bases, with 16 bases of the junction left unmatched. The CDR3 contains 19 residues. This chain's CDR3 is CASSPPGQNKGRTNEKLFF. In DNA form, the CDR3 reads TGCGCCAGCAGTCCCCCGGGACAGAATAAAGGAAGGACTAATGAAAAACTGTTTTTT.

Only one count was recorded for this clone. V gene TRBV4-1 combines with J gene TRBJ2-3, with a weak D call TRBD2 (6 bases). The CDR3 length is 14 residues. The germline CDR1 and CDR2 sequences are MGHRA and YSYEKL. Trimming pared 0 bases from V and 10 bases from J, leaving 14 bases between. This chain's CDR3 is CASSQDPDGSPQYF. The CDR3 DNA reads TGCGCCAGCAGCCAAGATCCTGACGGGAGTCCGCAGTATTTT.